A few counts support the clone carrying this T cell receptor beta chain. The sample comes from a study of early T cells in non-severe SARS-CoV-2 infection. About the research overall: Investigators sequenced bulk RNA drawn from unsorted whole blood, and chains remained unpaired.

Unique molecular identifiers were affixed to single, distinct cDNA molecules. MiXCR, run by TCRdb on the 5' RACE reads, gives a single entry per CDR3 protein. The table includes 55,000 to 75,000 distinct CDR3 sequences, approximately 12% detected once. The CDR3 totals 16 residues. The junction had 8 bases not matched to a gene; V was cut back by 3 bases and J by 2 bases. The germline V gene encodes CDR1 SGHTA and CDR2 FQGNSA. This clonotype was sampled from an adult who was a healthcare worker with PCR-confirmed SARS-CoV-2 infection or an uninfected control (not recorded which). Sequenced material: whole blood. This rearrangement joins TRBV7-2 to TRBJ2-7; TRBD2 agrees at 9 bases. Written as DNA, the CDR3 is TGTGCCAGCAGCTTTACAATAGCGGGGGCAACCTACGAGCAGTACTTC. Translated, it gives CASSFTIAGATYEQYF.